This T cell receptor beta chain stems from a study of shared clonotypes between healthy human individuals. About the research overall: Samples came from two female and a few male donors aged 18 to 49.

Selected positively for CCR7 and CD45RO-negative, naive CD8 cells excluded terminally differentiated effector memory CD45RA+ cells. The CDR3 spans 13 residues. Trimming pared 3 bases from V and 7 bases from J, leaving 9 bases between. Germline V CDR1 and CDR2: MDHEN, SYDVKM. Findings and limits, study-wide: Naive CD4 clonotypes overlapped across a few donors at 4.5% to 5.5%.

A remark on this clone: No antigen is known for it.

TCRdb's table, derived via immunoSEQ multiplex PCR, lists solely in-frame clones and lacks some. The sample has some 580,000 clones, more than 95% seen once. The sequenced sample consisted of naive CD8+ T cells sorted from blood. The clonotype was recovered from a young man in good health. The chain couples TRBV28 to TRBJ2-2; D remains unclear. The CDR3 DNA sequence: TGTGCCAGCAGTTTCGATCTTCTCGGGGAGCTGTTTTTT. Its translation is CASSFDLLGELFF. The full variable domain, completed using reference TRBV28 and TRBJ2-2, is DVKVTQSSRYLVKRTGEKVFLECVQDMDHENMFWYRQDPGLGLRLIYFSYDVKMKEKGDIPEGYSVSREKKERFSLILESASTNQTSMYLCASSFDLLGELFFGEGSRLTVL.